This is a list of T cell receptor beta chains from one sample in a study of shared clonotypes between healthy human individuals. The assay was immunoSEQ multiplex PCR, and TCRdb's table has in-frame clones only and misses some. Of about 2 million clones listed, approximately 94% were seen once; the top ten hold 1.2%. What was sequenced was naive CD8+ T cells sorted from blood. These receptors were collected from a man aged 18 to 35 in good health. CDR3s include the opening cysteine and the closing phenylalanine or tryptophan. A D gene is named only where the DNA matches it firmly. Clone size is stated in some rows and not others, as once, few, many or a class when expanded.

v_call	clone_size	d_call	j_call	cdr3_nt	cdr3_aa
TRBV28	.	.	TRBJ2-7	TGTGCCAGCAGTTCTCAAACGCGAATAACTGCAACCTACGAGCAGTACTTC	CASSSQTRITATYEQYF
TRBV28	.	.	TRBJ2-5	TGTGCCAGCAGTTTATTAACCAGCGGGCCTCTCCAAGAGACCCAGTACTTC	CASSLLTSGPLQETQYF
TRBV7-9	.	TRBD1	TRBJ2-7	TGTGCCAGCAGCAACTCGACAGGGAAGGCCCACGAGCAGTACTTC	CASSNSTGKAHEQYF
TRBV28	.	.	TRBJ1-1	TGTGCCAGCAGTTTATTGCGTGGGATGAACACTGAAGCTTTCTTT	CASSLLRGMNTEAFF
TRBV25-1	.	.	TRBJ2-7	TGTGCCAGCGGTTGGACTGAAACCTACGAGCAGTACTTC	CASGWTETYEQYF
TRBV6-5	.	.	TRBJ1-1	TGTGCCAGCAGCCCGACACTCATGAACACTGAAGCTTTCTTT	CASSPTLMNTEAFF
TRBV23-1	.	.	TRBJ1-5	TGCGCCAGCAGTCAACCCGGGCTCTGGGGGAATCAGCCCCAGCATTTT	CASSQPGLWGNQPQHF
TRBV6-5	.	TRBD1	TRBJ2-7	TGTGCCAGCAGTTACTCGGACAGGGGGCTTTGGGACGAGCAGTACTTC	CASSYSDRGLWDEQYF
TRBV25-1	.	.	TRBJ2-7	TGTGCCAGCAGTGACCCAAAACAAGTCAACTACGAGCAGTACTTC	CASSDPKQVNYEQYF
TRBV5-1	once	.	TRBJ2-2	TGCGCCAGCAGCTTAGGACAGAGCACCGGGGAGCTGTTTTTT	CASSLGQSTGELFF
TRBV13	.	TRBD2	TRBJ2-7	TGTGCCAGCTCAGCGGGAAGGGGCCCCTCCTACGAGCAGTACTTC	CASSAGRGPSYEQYF
TRBV9	.	TRBD2	TRBJ2-7	TGTGCCAGCAGCGTAGCGACTAGCGGTTCCTACGAGCAGTACTTC	CASSVATSGSYEQYF
TRBV27	.	.	TRBJ2-7	TGTGCCAGCAGTTCACCGGGGGATCCCTACGAGCAGTACTTC	CASSSPGDPYEQYF
TRBV4-3	.	.	TRBJ2-7	TGCGCCAGCAGCCAAGCTCGAGACAGCTACTACGAGCAGTACTTC	CASSQARDSYYEQYF
TRBV7-8	.	TRBD2	TRBJ2-7	TGTGCCAGCAGCAAAGCAGGACTAGCGGGTGGATACGAGCAGTACTTC	CASSKAGLAGGYEQYF
TRBV6-5	.	TRBD2	TRBJ2-1	TGTGCCAGCAGTAGCGGGGGGGCTTACAATGAGCAGTTCTTC	CASSSGGAYNEQFF
TRBV15	once	.	TRBJ1-1	TGTGCCACCAGCAGAGTGACGGTCAACACTGAAGCTTTCTTT	CATSRVTVNTEAFF
TRBV7-4	.	.	TRBJ1-2	TGTGCCAGCAGCACCAAAGAGGCGGGGACCCCACGCAGCTACACCTTC	CASSTKEAGTPRSYTF
TRBV21-1	.	.	TRBJ2-1	TGTGCCAGCAGCAAAGGCGTCGGCCCTCGAGACAATGAGCAGTTCTTC	CASSKGVGPRDNEQFF
TRBV2	.	.	TRBJ2-1	TGTGCCAGCACCCTCTTAGGGGGCTCCTACAATGAGCAGTTCTTC	CASTLLGGSYNEQFF
TRBV19	.	.	TRBJ1-3	TGTGCCAGTAGTATCGGACTTCTGACATCTGGAAACACCATATATTTT	CASSIGLLTSGNTIYF
TRBV4-3	.	.	TRBJ2-7	TGCGCCAGCAGCCAAGATCTGGGTTACGAGCAGTACTTC	CASSQDLGYEQYF
TRBV6-1	.	.	TRBJ1-1	TGTGCCAGCAAGTATAGAATGCGGTTGAACACTGAAGCTTTCTTT	CASKYRMRLNTEAFF
TRBV27	.	.	TRBJ1-5	TGTGCCAGCAGTTTCGGTGCCGATCAGCCCCAGCATTTT	CASSFGADQPQHF
TRBV19	.	TRBD2	TRBJ2-7	TGTGCCAGTAGCACGGGACTAGCTCGGGAGCAGTACTTC	CASSTGLAREQYF
TRBV7-2	.	TRBD1	TRBJ2-7	TGTGCCAGCAGCCCGGGGACAGGGGGCTACGAGCAGTACTTC	CASSPGTGGYEQYF
TRBV11-2	once	.	TRBJ1-2	TGTGCCAGCAGCTTAGGCCCCGGCAGCCTTAACTATGGCTACACCTTC	CASSLGPGSLNYGYTF
TRBV5-1	.	TRBD1	TRBJ2-3	TGCGCCAGCCAACCCCGGGGACAGCCCAAAACAGATACGCAGTATTTT	CASQPRGQPKTDTQYF
TRBV4-3	.	TRBD2	TRBJ2-7	TGCGCCAGCAGCCAAGAATGGCGGGGGTTCGAGCAGTACTTC	CASSQEWRGFEQYF
TRBV10-3	once	TRBD2	TRBJ2-3	TGTGCCATCAGTGAGTCGCTGACGGCTAGCGGGAGAGCAGATACGCAGTATTTT	CAISESLTASGRADTQYF
TRBV30	.	.	TRBJ1-3	TGTGCCTGGAGTTGGTCGAGCTCTGGAAACACCATATATTTT	CAWSWSSSGNTIYF
TRBV4-1	.	TRBD2	TRBJ2-2	TGCGCCAGCAGCCTGCGGGGGGCCGGGGAGCTGTTTTTT	CASSLRGAGELFF
TRBV5-4	.	.	TRBJ2-1	TGTGCCAGCAGCTTGCAGGGTCTCGATGAGCAGTTCTTC	CASSLQGLDEQFF
TRBV19	.	TRBD1	TRBJ2-2	TGTGCCAGTAGTATGGCCCAGACAGGGGGTTACACCGGGGAGCTGTTTTTT	CASSMAQTGGYTGELFF
TRBV7-2	once	TRBD2	TRBJ2-3	TGTGCCAGCAGCCTGACTAGCGGGGCCACAGATACGCAGTATTTT	CASSLTSGATDTQYF
TRBV7-4	.	TRBD1	TRBJ1-4	TGTGCCAGCAGCTTGGGACAGAAGAATGAAAAACTGTTTTTT	CASSLGQKNEKLFF
TRBV7-6	.	.	TRBJ2-2	TGTGCCAGCAGCTTAACTCGGCCCGCGGGGGCGAGCGTCGGGGAGCTGTTTTTT	CASSLTRPAGASVGELFF
TRBV4-1	.	.	TRBJ2-7	TGCGCCAGCAGCCAAGAAAGTGCGGGGACCTACGAGCAGTACTTC	CASSQESAGTYEQYF
TRBV7-2	.	.	TRBJ1-5	TGTGCCAGCAGCACAAACAGGGATCGTCAGCCCCAGCATTTT	CASSTNRDRQPQHF
TRBV4-1	.	.	TRBJ2-2	TGCGCCAGCAGCCAAATGGGAGAGTCCGGGGAGCTGTTTTTT	CASSQMGESGELFF
TRBV27	.	.	TRBJ2-5	TGTGCCAGCTCACCACGGGGCCAGCAAGAGACCCAGTACTTC	CASSPRGQQETQYF
TRBV27	.	TRBD2	TRBJ2-3	TGTGCCAGCAGTTTGAGTCTAGCGGGGGCCCAGACAACTACGCAGTATTTT	CASSLSLAGAQTTTQYF
TRBV6-1	.	.	TRBJ1-3	TGTGCCAGCAGTGAGGGGACATCTGCGGGAAACACCATATATTTT	CASSEGTSAGNTIYF
TRBV18	.	.	TRBJ2-3	TGTGCCAGCTCACCAAGCGCGCTCCTGGAAATCACAGATACGCAGTATTTT	CASSPSALLEITDTQYF
TRBV6-1	.	.	TRBJ2-7	TGTGCCAGCAGTGGCACAATGGGGGAATTGCGCGAGCAGTACTTC	CASSGTMGELREQYF
TRBV27	.	.	TRBJ1-2	TGTGCCGTACGTACATTGGGTGGCTACACCTTC	CAVRTLGGYTF
TRBV28	.	TRBD1	TRBJ1-6	TGTGCCAGCAGTACGACAGGGAGCAATTCACCCCTCCACTTT	CASSTTGSNSPLHF
TRBV27	.	TRBD1	TRBJ2-7	TGTGCCAGCATAGGGACAGGGCACAACGAGCAGTACTTC	CASIGTGHNEQYF
TRBV27	.	TRBD2	TRBJ2-1	TGTGCCAGCAGTTTTGGCGGGGGGGCCAGAAATGAGCAGTTCTTC	CASSFGGGARNEQFF
TRBV7-6	.	.	TRBJ2-2	TGTGCCAGCAGCCCTCTCCCAGGGCACACCGGGGAGCTGTTTTTT	CASSPLPGHTGELFF